This T cell receptor beta chain originates from a study of T-cell memory formation after mild COVID-19. TCRdb reprocessed the 5' RACE reads with MiXCR, giving one entry per CDR3 protein. The profile shows fewer than 350,000 distinct CDR3 sequences, about 20% of them singletons. Study-level points and caveats: Contracting clones, day 15 to 85, had balanced CD4/CD8, and later expanders favored CD4+.

The CDR3 covers 15 residues. Germline-derived CDR1 and CDR2 are MNHEY and SMNVEV (reference sequence). The ends were cut back, 3 bases at V and 4 bases at J, with 15 bases in the middle. This clonotype showed up just a few times. Antigen specificity is unknown. The sequence derives from a young man who had mild COVID-19 (a few samples of this study predate the infection). Cell type and time point are not known. Input material: PBMCs or a T cell subset sorted from them (not recorded which). The rearrangement uses TRBV27 and TRBJ1-2; possibly TRBD1 for D (6 bases). CDR3 DNA: TGTGCCAGCAGTTTCGGGAGGGGGGCCTTCTATGGCTACACCTTC. As protein: CASSFGRGAFYGYTF.